These T cell receptor beta chains were read from a single sample in a study of tumor and adjacent non-tumor tissue in lung cancer. TCRdb re-called the multiplex PCR reads with MiXCR, one entry per CDR3 protein. This table has 44,000 or so distinct CDR3 sequences, roughly three fifths appearing once. Sequenced material: distant non-tumor lung tissue. The source is a woman in her thirties or forties with non-small cell lung cancer. Both conserved end residues are part of each CDR3. The D gene is left open where the match is weak. For some rows the clone size is stated as once, few or many, or as a class when expanded; others skip it.

DNA: TGTGCCAGCAGCCCCACAGGGGCCGAGCTGTACTTC
CDR3: CASSPTGAELYF
V: TRBV7-9
D: TRBD1
J: TRBJ2-7
size: NA

DNA: TGTGCCAGCAGAGTTAGGGCTCGGAGCGGCGATACGGAGTATTTT
CDR3: CASRVRARSGDTEYF
V: TRBV6-2/TRBV6-3
D: NA
J: TRBJ2-3
size: NA

DNA: TGTGCCAGCAGCCCTCTAGGCGCGGCAGATAAGCTGTATTTT
CDR3: CASSPLGAADKLYF
V: TRBV11-2
D: NA
J: TRBJ2-3
size: few

DNA: TGTGCAAGCAGCTTAGATCAGACTAGCGGGAGAGAGACTCAGTACTTC
CDR3: CASSLDQTSGRETQYF
V: TRBV11-2
D: TRBD2
J: TRBJ2-5
size: NA

DNA: TGCGCCATCAGCCAACAGGGAGGGGGCTCCTACGAGCAGTACTTC
CDR3: CAISQQGGGSYEQYF
V: TRBV5-1
D: NA
J: TRBJ2-7
size: NA

DNA: TGCAGCGTTGATTACGGGTGCTCTGGGGCCAACGTCCTGACTTTC
CDR3: CSVDYGCSGANVLTF
V: TRBV29-1
D: NA
J: TRBJ2-6
size: NA

DNA: TGCGCCAGCAGTTCCGGGGGCAGCGATGAGCAGTTCTTC
CDR3: CASSSGGSDEQFF
V: TRBV12-3/TRBV12-4
D: NA
J: TRBJ2-1
size: NA

DNA: TGCAGTGCTTCGGATGGCACAGATACGCAGTATTTT
CDR3: CSASDGTDTQYF
V: TRBV20-1
D: NA
J: TRBJ2-3
size: few

DNA: TGCGCCAGCAGTGATTTCAGCCAAGATACGCAGTTTTTT
CDR3: CASSDFSQDTQFF
V: TRBV10-1
D: NA
J: TRBJ2-3
size: NA

DNA: TGCAGTGCTCAAATGGGGGTAAGAGGCACTGTAGCTTTCTTT
CDR3: CSAQMGVRGTVAFF
V: TRBV20-1
D: NA
J: TRBJ1-1
size: NA